The clone carrying this TCR beta chain has at least ten counts. Its antigen is not known. This record belongs to a study of prognosis after radiotherapy for stage I lung cancer. Study results and caveats: Before stereotactic body radiation therapy the median unique TCR clone count was 9,500 to 11,000, and afterwards it fell to approximately 6,900.

V was cut by 4 bases and J by 3 bases, with 18 bases left in between. This CDR3 has 16 residues. Germline lookup yields CDR1 SGHRS and CDR2 YFSETQ. Genomic DNA provided the template from which TCR beta CDR3 was amplified by two-round multiplex PCR. The first round of PCR was done with primers that matched each TRBV and TRBJ gene. MiXCR was run by TCRdb on the multiplex PCR reads, yielding one entry per CDR3 protein. The data hold 25,000 to 30,000 distinct CDR3 sequences, with around a third observed a single time. The sequence came from a donor of 50 years or more with non-small cell lung cancer. The sample was PBMCs, taken before or after stereotactic body radiation therapy (not recorded which). This chain links TRBV5-1 with TRBJ2-3; D not resolved. The CDR3 sequence: CASSRTPDLTTDTQYF. CDR3 in DNA: TGCGCCAGCAGCCGTACTCCAGACTTGACAACAGATACGCAGTATTTT. Based on the CDR3 plus reference TRBV5-1 and TRBJ2-3, the full variable domain is KAGVTQTPRYLIKTRGQQVTLSCSPISGHRSVSWYQQTPGQGLQFLFEYFSETQRNKGNFPGRFSGRQFSNSRSEMNVSTLELGDSALYLCASSRTPDLTTDTQYFGPGTRLTVL.